These T cell receptor beta chains were read from a single sample in a study of blood T cell repertoires in COVID-19. Method: immunoSEQ multiplex PCR; TCRdb's copy keeps in-frame clones and lacks some. The data show fewer than 350,000 clones, 70% to 90% seen once. Sequencing used PBMCs or T cells enriched from blood (not recorded which). The receptors were sampled from a woman aged 40 to 50 with acute COVID-19. The CDR3 runs from the conserved cysteine through the conserved F or W. Fields, in order: clone size, V gene, J gene, D gene, CDR3 DNA, CDR3 protein. D genes are given only for firm matches. Clone size, where shown, is once, few, many, or a class for clones that have expanded.

abundance: NA
v_gene: TRBV5-6
j_gene: TRBJ1-2
d_gene: NA
CDR3nt: TGTGCCAGCAGCTTTGTGGACAGCCCATCACCTGGCTACACCTTC
CDR3aa: CASSFVDSPSPGYTF

abundance: NA
v_gene: TRBV12-3/TRBV12-4
j_gene: TRBJ1-2
d_gene: NA
CDR3nt: TGTGCCAGCAGTTCCCCGGGGGGGGGTGGCTACACCTTC
CDR3aa: CASSSPGGGGYTF

abundance: NA
v_gene: TRBV5-8
j_gene: TRBJ2-1
d_gene: NA
CDR3nt: TGTGCCAGCAGCTTGTCCGGGAGTACGGACAATGAGCAGTTCTTC
CDR3aa: CASSLSGSTDNEQFF

abundance: NA
v_gene: TRBV10-3
j_gene: TRBJ1-4
d_gene: NA
CDR3nt: TGTGCCATCGGAGCAGGGGCGCGGGAAAAACTGTTTTTT
CDR3aa: CAIGAGAREKLFF

abundance: NA
v_gene: TRBV2
j_gene: TRBJ2-3
d_gene: TRBD2
CDR3nt: TGTGCCAGCTCCCCGGGACTAGGTGCAGATACGCAGTATTTT
CDR3aa: CASSPGLGADTQYF

abundance: NA
v_gene: TRBV19
j_gene: TRBJ2-5
d_gene: TRBD2
CDR3nt: TGTGCCAGTAGTATTTCTGGGACTAGCGCCGGAGGAACCCAGTACTTC
CDR3aa: CASSISGTSAGGTQYF

abundance: once
v_gene: TRBV6-1
j_gene: TRBJ1-1
d_gene: NA
CDR3nt: TGTGCCAGCTCCTCATCCGGGGGAGGAACTGAAGCTTTCTTT
CDR3aa: CASSSSGGGTEAFF

abundance: NA
v_gene: TRBV6-5
j_gene: TRBJ1-2
d_gene: TRBD1
CDR3nt: TGTGCCAGCAGCTCGGGACAGGGGGTTCGCTACACCTTC
CDR3aa: CASSSGQGVRYTF

abundance: NA
v_gene: TRBV12-3/TRBV12-4
j_gene: TRBJ1-4
d_gene: NA
CDR3nt: TGTGCCAGCGCCTCCGGGGTGGGGGAAAAACTGTTTTTT
CDR3aa: CASASGVGEKLFF

abundance: few
v_gene: TRBV5-1
j_gene: TRBJ2-2
d_gene: TRBD1
CDR3nt: TGCGCCAGCAGCCCGGGACAGGGGGCAGTTTTTCTCGGGGAGCTGTTTTTT
CDR3aa: CASSPGQGAVFLGELFF

abundance: NA
v_gene: TRBV27
j_gene: TRBJ2-7
d_gene: TRBD2
CDR3nt: TGTGCCAGCAGTGCGACTAGCGGGGCGTACGAGCAGTACTTC
CDR3aa: CASSATSGAYEQYF

abundance: few
v_gene: TRBV4-2
j_gene: TRBJ2-7
d_gene: NA
CDR3nt: TGTGCCAGCAGCCAAGTTGGAGACAGGTTCACCTACGAGCAGTACTTC
CDR3aa: CASSQVGDRFTYEQYF

abundance: NA
v_gene: TRBV28
j_gene: TRBJ1-2
d_gene: NA
CDR3nt: TGTGCCAGCAGCCCCGTTCGAGAAAACTATGGCTACACCTTC
CDR3aa: CASSPVRENYGYTF

abundance: NA
v_gene: TRBV29-1
j_gene: TRBJ1-2
d_gene: TRBD1
CDR3nt: TGCAGCGTTGCAAGCCCACAGGGGGCGCGGGGCTATGGCTACACCTTC
CDR3aa: CSVASPQGARGYGYTF

abundance: once
v_gene: TRBV6-5
j_gene: TRBJ2-7
d_gene: TRBD1
CDR3nt: TGTGCCAGCAGACGGGGACAGGAAGGCTCCTACGAGCAGTACTTC
CDR3aa: CASRRGQEGSYEQYF

abundance: once
v_gene: TRBV9
j_gene: TRBJ1-2
d_gene: TRBD1
CDR3nt: TGTGCCAGCAGCATAGAGGACAGGGGATCAAACTATGGCTACACCTTC
CDR3aa: CASSIEDRGSNYGYTF

abundance: NA
v_gene: TRBV5-5
j_gene: TRBJ2-5
d_gene: TRBD2
CDR3nt: TGTGCCAGCAGCTTGGTGGTATTTGGGACTAGCGGGACGGAGACCCAGTACTTC
CDR3aa: CASSLVVFGTSGTETQYF

abundance: NA
v_gene: TRBV7-9
j_gene: TRBJ2-5
d_gene: NA
CDR3nt: TGTGCCAGCAGCTTAAGAGCGCCTTCCCTTCAAGAGACCCAGTACTTC
CDR3aa: CASSLRAPSLQETQYF

abundance: NA
v_gene: TRBV9
j_gene: TRBJ2-1
d_gene: TRBD1
CDR3nt: TGTGCCAGCAGCACTCGGGACAGCTCAGGGATCCCTTACAATGAGCAGTTCTTC
CDR3aa: CASSTRDSSGIPYNEQFF

abundance: NA
v_gene: TRBV7-6
j_gene: TRBJ2-3
d_gene: TRBD2
CDR3nt: TGTGCCAGCAGCATTACTAGCGGCGCCTCCACAGATACGCAGTATTTT
CDR3aa: CASSITSGASTDTQYF

abundance: NA
v_gene: TRBV6-5
j_gene: TRBJ1-1
d_gene: TRBD1
CDR3nt: TGTGCCAGCAGTTACGGGACAGTGAACACTGAAGCTTTCTTT
CDR3aa: CASSYGTVNTEAFF

abundance: NA
v_gene: TRBV9
j_gene: TRBJ1-4
d_gene: NA
CDR3nt: TGTGCCAGCAGCGTAGGGGCGAGGTGGGGGCTAGGGGAAAAACTGTTTTTT
CDR3aa: CASSVGARWGLGEKLFF

abundance: NA
v_gene: TRBV24-1
j_gene: TRBJ2-3
d_gene: NA
CDR3nt: TGTGCCACCAGTGATTTAGCAGGAACTAGCACAGATACGCAGTATTTT
CDR3aa: CATSDLAGTSTDTQYF

abundance: NA
v_gene: TRBV4-1
j_gene: TRBJ2-5
d_gene: TRBD1
CDR3nt: TGCGCCAGCAGCCAAGGTCCCAGGGGGCCCAAAGGTCAAGAGACCCAGTACTTC
CDR3aa: CASSQGPRGPKGQETQYF

abundance: NA
v_gene: TRBV9
j_gene: TRBJ1-4
d_gene: NA
CDR3nt: TGTGCCAGCAGCGTAGGGGTACAGAATGAAAAACTGTTTTTT
CDR3aa: CASSVGVQNEKLFF

abundance: NA
v_gene: TRBV7-6
j_gene: TRBJ2-7
d_gene: TRBD1
CDR3nt: TGTGCCAGCAGCTTGACACCGGGACAGCCCTACGAGCAGTACTTC
CDR3aa: CASSLTPGQPYEQYF

abundance: NA
v_gene: TRBV18
j_gene: TRBJ1-2
d_gene: NA
CDR3nt: TGTGCCAGCTCACCGACACCTTTGTATGGCTACACCTTC
CDR3aa: CASSPTPLYGYTF

abundance: NA
v_gene: TRBV7-8
j_gene: TRBJ2-7
d_gene: TRBD2
CDR3nt: TGTGCCAGCAGCTTAGGCGGGGGATACGAGCAGTACTTC
CDR3aa: CASSLGGGYEQYF

abundance: NA
v_gene: TRBV15
j_gene: TRBJ2-2
d_gene: TRBD2
CDR3nt: TGTGCCACCAGCAGGAGCCTACTAGCGGGGGTGAGCACCGGGGAGCTGTTTTTT
CDR3aa: CATSRSLLAGVSTGELFF

abundance: NA
v_gene: TRBV7-8
j_gene: TRBJ1-2
d_gene: NA
CDR3nt: TGTGCCAGCAGCCTTTACAGGGATGGCTACACCTTC
CDR3aa: CASSLYRDGYTF

abundance: NA
v_gene: TRBV13
j_gene: TRBJ2-1
d_gene: TRBD2
CDR3nt: TGTGCCAGCAGCCACGGGACTAGCGGAACCTTTAGCTCCTACAATGAGCAGTTCTTC
CDR3aa: CASSHGTSGTFSSYNEQFF

abundance: NA
v_gene: TRBV3-1/TRBV3-2
j_gene: TRBJ1-2
d_gene: NA
CDR3nt: TGTGCCAGCAGCCAAGTCCCGGGATTAGGGTATGGCTACACCTTC
CDR3aa: CASSQVPGLGYGYTF

abundance: NA
v_gene: TRBV2
j_gene: TRBJ1-3
d_gene: NA
CDR3nt: TGTGCCAGCAGGGGGGGGAGCTTAAACTCTGGAAACACCATATATTTT
CDR3aa: CASRGGSLNSGNTIYF

abundance: NA
v_gene: TRBV2
j_gene: TRBJ2-7
d_gene: TRBD2
CDR3nt: TGTGCCAGCAGTGATGTAGCGGGAGAACCCCAGTACTTC
CDR3aa: CASSDVAGEPQYF

abundance: NA
v_gene: TRBV11-3
j_gene: TRBJ1-3
d_gene: TRBD1
CDR3nt: TGTGCCAGCAGCTTAGATTCCGGGACAGGTGGAAACACCATATATTTT
CDR3aa: CASSLDSGTGGNTIYF

abundance: NA
v_gene: TRBV6-1
j_gene: TRBJ1-4
d_gene: NA
CDR3nt: TGTGCCAGCACTCGGGGGAGACTTAATGAAAAACTGTTTTTT
CDR3aa: CASTRGRLNEKLFF

abundance: NA
v_gene: TRBV5-8
j_gene: TRBJ2-5
d_gene: NA
CDR3nt: TGTGCCAGCAGCTTGCTGGCAAAAGAGACCCAGTACTTC
CDR3aa: CASSLLAKETQYF

abundance: NA
v_gene: TRBV6-5
j_gene: TRBJ1-3
d_gene: NA
CDR3nt: TGTGCCAGCAGCCTACAGGAAGCTGGAAACACCATATATTTT
CDR3aa: CASSLQEAGNTIYF

abundance: NA
v_gene: TRBV7-9
j_gene: TRBJ1-1
d_gene: NA
CDR3nt: TGTGCCAGCAGCTCCGCGCCGGGGGGCCCTGAAGCTTTCTTT
CDR3aa: CASSSAPGGPEAFF

abundance: few
v_gene: TRBV5-1
j_gene: TRBJ2-2
d_gene: TRBD2
CDR3nt: TGCGCCAGCAGCGGGACTAGCATAACCGGGGAGCTGTTTTTT
CDR3aa: CASSGTSITGELFF

abundance: NA
v_gene: TRBV28
j_gene: TRBJ1-1
d_gene: TRBD1
CDR3nt: TGTGCCAGCACCCAAACAGGGGATGGGAACACTGAAGCTTTCTTT
CDR3aa: CASTQTGDGNTEAFF

abundance: NA
v_gene: TRBV4-3
j_gene: TRBJ1-4
d_gene: NA
CDR3nt: TGCGCCAGCAGCCAAGATATCGTGCAGTACAATGAAAAACTGTTTTTT
CDR3aa: CASSQDIVQYNEKLFF

abundance: NA
v_gene: TRBV5-1
j_gene: TRBJ2-1
d_gene: TRBD2
CDR3nt: TGCGCCAGCAGCTTGGTCGTTGGCGGGAGGGGCAATGAGCAGTTCTTC
CDR3aa: CASSLVVGGRGNEQFF

abundance: NA
v_gene: TRBV4-3
j_gene: TRBJ2-2
d_gene: TRBD2
CDR3nt: TGCGCCAGCAGCCAAGATCCCACTAGCGGGGGGGCCGTCGGGGAGCTGTTTTTT
CDR3aa: CASSQDPTSGGAVGELFF

abundance: NA
v_gene: TRBV7-8
j_gene: TRBJ1-4
d_gene: NA
CDR3nt: TGTGCCAGCAGCTTAGGTCGGGGGACTAATGAAAAACTGTTTTTT
CDR3aa: CASSLGRGTNEKLFF

abundance: once
v_gene: TRBV9
j_gene: TRBJ2-3
d_gene: TRBD2
CDR3nt: TGTGCCAGCAGCGTAGCGGGACTAGACACAGATACGCAGTATTTT
CDR3aa: CASSVAGLDTDTQYF

abundance: few
v_gene: TRBV18
j_gene: TRBJ1-3
d_gene: NA
CDR3nt: TGTGCCAGCTCACCGGGGCAGGGAGGAAACACCATATATTTT
CDR3aa: CASSPGQGGNTIYF

abundance: few
v_gene: TRBV9
j_gene: TRBJ1-4
d_gene: NA
CDR3nt: TGTGCCAGCAGCGTAGGAACGGGAGGGGAAAAACTGTTTTTT
CDR3aa: CASSVGTGGEKLFF

abundance: NA
v_gene: TRBV3-1/TRBV3-2
j_gene: TRBJ2-5
d_gene: TRBD2
CDR3nt: TGTGCCAGCAGCCGGACTAGCGGGGGGGAGACCCAGTACTTC
CDR3aa: CASSRTSGGETQYF

abundance: NA
v_gene: TRBV18
j_gene: TRBJ1-1
d_gene: NA
CDR3nt: TGTGCCAGCTCACCGGGGGGAGGCGCCGGGGCTTTCTTT
CDR3aa: CASSPGGGAGAFF

abundance: NA
v_gene: TRBV19
j_gene: TRBJ1-2
d_gene: NA
CDR3nt: TGTGCCAGTAGTATGAGGAGTTATGGCTACACCTTC
CDR3aa: CASSMRSYGYTF

abundance: NA
v_gene: TRBV7-9
j_gene: TRBJ2-1
d_gene: TRBD2
CDR3nt: TGTGCCAGCAGTTACCCCCGGGGGGGCATAAACAATGAGCAGTTCTTC
CDR3aa: CASSYPRGGINNEQFF

abundance: NA
v_gene: TRBV5-1
j_gene: TRBJ1-1
d_gene: NA
CDR3nt: TGCGCCAGCAGCTCCCCAGGGATTGTGGACACTGAAGCTTTCTTT
CDR3aa: CASSSPGIVDTEAFF

abundance: few
v_gene: TRBV5-5
j_gene: TRBJ1-3
d_gene: TRBD1
CDR3nt: TGTGCCAGCAGCTTTGCAGGGGGCAGTGGAAACACCATATATTTT
CDR3aa: CASSFAGGSGNTIYF

abundance: NA
v_gene: TRBV7-9
j_gene: TRBJ1-1
d_gene: NA
CDR3nt: TGTGCCAGCAGCATCGGAACTACGAACACTGAAGCTTTCTTT
CDR3aa: CASSIGTTNTEAFF

abundance: NA
v_gene: TRBV27
j_gene: TRBJ2-6
d_gene: NA
CDR3nt: TGTGCCAGCAGTTTGAGTGAGTCTGGGGCCAACGTCCTGACTTTC
CDR3aa: CASSLSESGANVLTF

abundance: NA
v_gene: TRBV6-5
j_gene: TRBJ2-7
d_gene: NA
CDR3nt: TGTGCCACCGAATACAGGGGACTCTACGAGCAGTACTTC
CDR3aa: CATEYRGLYEQYF

abundance: NA
v_gene: TRBV7-8
j_gene: TRBJ1-3
d_gene: NA
CDR3nt: TGTGCCAGCAGCTTAACCGCGGCCAAACTAAGTGGAAACACCATATATTTT
CDR3aa: CASSLTAAKLSGNTIYF

abundance: NA
v_gene: TRBV6-5
j_gene: TRBJ2-1
d_gene: TRBD2
CDR3nt: TGTGCCAGCAGTAAGACTAGCGGGAGAGTCAATGAGCAGTTCTTC
CDR3aa: CASSKTSGRVNEQFF